The 8 T cell receptor beta chains below all came from one sample that was sequenced in a study of T cells after somatic rescue of genetic block. Sequenced by immunoSEQ multiplex PCR; TCRdb stores in-frame clones only, minus some. Among 7,500 or so clones, about 86% were seen once, and the ten largest hold 20% to 30%. What was sequenced was peripheral blood mononuclear cells (PBMCs). All receptors come from a boy aged 10-17 years.

CDR3 nucleotides: TGTGCCAGCAGGGGCTACTACGAGCAGTACTTC. It translates to CASRGYYEQYF. The chain couples TRBV5-5 to TRBJ2-7; D gene uncertain. The germline V and J ends were trimmed by 5 bases and 3 bases, with 6 bases remaining between them. The CDR3 is made up of 11 amino acids. Germline V gene data show CDR1 as SGHKS and CDR2 as YYEKEE (reference sequence).

In its sample, this clone was seen once. This chain uses TRBV28 with TRBJ2-2; 8 bases align to TRBD2. The CDR3 runs 16 residues. Germline-derived CDR1 and CDR2 are MDHEN and SYDVKM. The V gene end was trimmed by 2 bases and the J gene end by 2 bases; junction bases not matched to a gene: 4. The CDR3 spells CASSLGREVNTGELFF. DNA of the CDR3: TGTGCCAGCAGTTTAGGGCGGGAGGTCAACACCGGGGAGCTGTTTTTT.

The genes are TRBV29-1 and TRBJ2-5; TRBD1 is a possible D gene (6 bases). The germline V and J ends were trimmed by 3 bases and 1 base, with 18 bases remaining between them. The CDR3 contains 16 residues. Germline V gene lookup returns CDR1 SQVTM and CDR2 ANQGSEA. The CDR3 region is CSVDEYRDTLQETQYF. In nucleotides, the CDR3 is TGCAGCGTTGACGAATACCGGGACACCCTCCAAGAGACCCAGTACTTC. Drawing the rest from reference TRBV29-1 and TRBJ2-5, the complete variable domain is SAVISQKPSRDICQRGTSLTIQCQVDSQVTMMFWYRQQPGQSLTLIATANQGSEATYESGFVIDKFPISRPNLTFSTLTVSNMSPEDSSIYLCSVDEYRDTLQETQYFGPGTRLLVL.

The chain couples TRBV6-4 to TRBJ2-1, with D tentatively TRBD2 (7 bases). V lost 10 bases and J lost 7, with 20 bases in between. Germline V gene sequence: CDR1 MRHNA, CDR2 SNTAGT. The CDR3 consists of 14 residues. The CDR3 DNA reads as TGTGCCATCTCGAGGGGGGGCATAACAAATGAGCAGTTCTTC. Protein: CAISRGGITNEQFF.

The chain uses TRBV6-5 and TRBJ2-5; D is ambiguous. V was clipped by 4 bases and J by 5 bases, with 5 bases between them. CDR1 and CDR2 (germline): MNHEY, SVGAGI. This CDR3 has 11 amino acids. The CDR3 loop reads CASSSAETQYF. The CDR3 nucleotides are TGTGCCAGCAGTTCCGCCGAGACCCAGTACTTC.

The chain has TRBV7-9 and TRBJ2-7; a weak D match, TRBD1 (6 bases). This CDR3 is built from 14 residues. V lost 5 bases, J lost 5 bases, and 16 bases lay in between. Germline V gene data show CDR1 as SEHNR and CDR2 as FQNEAQ (reference sequence). The CDR3 DNA reads TGTGCCAGCAGCCGGTATCAAGACAGGAACGAGCAGTACTTC. This codes for CASSRYQDRNEQYF.

The chain links TRBV20-1 to TRBJ1-1, with D possibly matching TRBD1 (5 bases). The V gene's germline CDR1 is DFQATT and CDR2 SNEGSKA (reference sequence). The CDR3 loop spans 11 amino acids. The V gene lost 3 bases and the J gene lost 7 bases, with 9 bases spanning the gap. The CDR3 region is CSASYQGEAFF. In nucleotides, the CDR3 is TGCAGTGCTAGCTACCAGGGTGAAGCTTTCTTT.

The chain couples TRBV7-9 to TRBJ1-1; 8 bases fit TRBD1. The V and J ends lost 2 bases and 7 bases, in that order; junction bases with no gene match: 12. The CDR3 runs to 16 residues. CDR1 is SEHNR, CDR2 FQNEAQ, per germline (reference sequence). The CDR3 protein is CASSLRLGQGVVEAFF. The CDR3 DNA reads TGTGCCAGCAGCTTACGTCTCGGACAGGGAGTAGTTGAAGCTTTCTTT. Combining the CDR3 with reference TRBV7-9 and TRBJ1-1 gives the whole variable domain DTGVSQNPRHKITKRGQNVTFRCDPISEHNRLYWYRQTLGQGPEFLTYFQNEAQLEKSRLLSDRFSAERPKGSFSTLEIQRTEQGDSAMYLCASSLRLGQGVVEAFFGQGTRLTVV.